This T cell receptor beta chain was observed in a study of T cell responses to AZD1222 COVID-19 vaccine (dated by TCRdb to 2020 to 2022). Some background on the complete study: TCR sequencing was performed for about 240 trial participants, of whom around 200 were given two doses of AZD1222 and around 25 were given two doses of MenACWY control vaccine. Enrollment into the trials was organized by age into subgroups of 18-55, 56-69 and 70-plus years, and those subgroups contained roughly 150, 30 and 60 TCR-sequenced participants, respectively.

Explained via the paper, the time point label denotes: about 28 days (+/-7) after the second vaccine dose. AZD1222 recipients with second doses at about 4 weeks or about 12 weeks were pooled, because spike-specific TCR depth and breadth did not differ between schedules. Vaccinee samples were obtained from the UK trials COV001 and COV002, which included a single-blind randomized controlled phase 2/3 trial of AZD1222 (ChAdOx1 nCoV-19) in healthy adults. For TCRbeta chain sequencing, PBMC samples were collected from trial participants at day 0 and at day 28 after the second dose. With respect to this clone: Which antigen it targets is not known. No per-base quality is available; no much larger clone lies one base away.

The CDR3 regions of human TCRbeta chains were analyzed by immunosequencing. The original methods were these. Repertoire TCRs were matched against a reference library of SARS-CoV-2-specific TCRs generated with the MIRA antigen-specificity platform. Breadth was defined as the fraction of unique TCRs that were SARS-CoV-2-associated. Depth was defined as the fraction of total T cells that were SARS-CoV-2-associated. Each spike-specific TCR was assigned to its reactive spike region and to a CD4 or CD8 class using the MIRA data. Log10-transformed breadth and depth values were compared by one-way ANOVA with Sidak's multiple comparisons tests. TCRdb stores this immuneACCESS table with in-frame sequences only. Part of the clones is absent; in the studies checked, under half of the shortfall reflects unresolved V genes, and no reason is known for the rest. That table supplies the V and J calls and clone size; D and trimming were determined from the DNA. A total of some 130,000 clones appear in this sample, over 85% of them only once. The top ten hold roughly 7.1% of the sample.

Its CDR3 holds 15 amino acids, cysteine through phenylalanine. Just the 45-base CDR3 DNA is kept, in frame starting at base 1. The germline V gene yields ENHRY for CDR1 and SYGVKD for CDR2. The trim is 4 bases for V and 1 base for J, with a gap of 11 bases between the germline ends. What the research found in general, with its limitations: After two AZD1222 doses, both the breadth and the depth of spike-specific TCRs were significantly higher than at day 0 and than in MenACWY recipients. Participants were mostly white British, with more females than males. The authors suggested clonal diversity may have been underestimated. Conclusions about previously exposed vaccinees were limited because only five to seven AZD1222 recipients were SARS-CoV-2 seropositive at baseline. Because no day 14 peak-response samples were available, repertoires were characterized only after the peak T cell response. In the small 56-69-year group, the increase in depth fell short of significance, most likely because of low power. The vaccine-associated CD4 TCRs covered the entire spike protein, and the dominant responses fell in regions 160-218 and 743-854. Reportedly, almost half of the unique spike-specific TCRs recognized epitopes lying outside the regions that are mutated in the B.1.351 and B.1.1.7 variants.

This TCR was sampled from an adult who received the AZD1222 COVID-19 vaccine. The chain is made from TRBV10-3 and TRBJ1-3; the D gene is unclear. This specimen was peripheral blood, taken 28 days after the second AZD1222 dose. The CDR3 sequence is CAISAKPGSGNTIYF. The DNA sequence is TGTGCCATCAGTGCAAAACCTGGATCTGGAAACACCATATATTTT.